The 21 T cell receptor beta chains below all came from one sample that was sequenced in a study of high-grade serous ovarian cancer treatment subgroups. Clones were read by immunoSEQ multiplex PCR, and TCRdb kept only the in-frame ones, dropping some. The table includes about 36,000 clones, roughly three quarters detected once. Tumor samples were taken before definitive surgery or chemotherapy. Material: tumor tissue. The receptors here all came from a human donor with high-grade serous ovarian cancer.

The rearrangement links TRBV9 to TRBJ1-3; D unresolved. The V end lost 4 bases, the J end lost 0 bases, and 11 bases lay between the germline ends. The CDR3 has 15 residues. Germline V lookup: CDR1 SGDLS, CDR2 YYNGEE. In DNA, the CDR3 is TGTGCCAGCAGCTGGACCGAAGGCTCTGGAAACACCATATATTTT. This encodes CASSWTEGSGNTIYF.

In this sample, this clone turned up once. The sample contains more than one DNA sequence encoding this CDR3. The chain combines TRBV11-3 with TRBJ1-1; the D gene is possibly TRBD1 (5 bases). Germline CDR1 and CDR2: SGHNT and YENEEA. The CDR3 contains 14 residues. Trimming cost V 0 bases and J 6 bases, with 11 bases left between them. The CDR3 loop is CASSLERGQAEAFF. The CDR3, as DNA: TGTGCCAGCAGCTTAGAGAGGGGCCAGGCTGAAGCTTTCTTT. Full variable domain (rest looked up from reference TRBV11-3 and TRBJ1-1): EAGVVQSPRYKIIEKKQPVAFWCNPISGHNTLYWYLQNLGQGPELLIRYENEEAVDDSQLPKDRFSAERLKGVDSTLKIQPAELGDSAVYLCASSLERGQAEAFFGQGTRLTVV.

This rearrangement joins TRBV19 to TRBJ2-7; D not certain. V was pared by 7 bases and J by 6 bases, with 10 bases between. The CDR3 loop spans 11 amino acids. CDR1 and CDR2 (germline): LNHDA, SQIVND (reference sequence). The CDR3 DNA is TGTGCCAGTAAAGGGCTTCTCGAGCAGTACTTC. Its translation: CASKGLLEQYF.

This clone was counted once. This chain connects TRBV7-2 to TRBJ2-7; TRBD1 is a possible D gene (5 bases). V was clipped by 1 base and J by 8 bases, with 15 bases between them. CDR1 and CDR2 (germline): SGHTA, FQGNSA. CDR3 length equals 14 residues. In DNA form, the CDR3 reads TGTGCCAGCAGCTTAGTGGCAGGGCTATACCAGCAGTACTTC. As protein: CASSLVAGLYQQYF.

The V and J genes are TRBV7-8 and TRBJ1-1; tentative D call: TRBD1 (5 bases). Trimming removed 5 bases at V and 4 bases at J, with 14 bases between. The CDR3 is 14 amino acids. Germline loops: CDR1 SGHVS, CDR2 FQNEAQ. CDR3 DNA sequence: TGTGCCAGCAGCCAATCGGGGGGGGGCACTGAAGCTTTCTTT. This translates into CASSQSGGGTEAFF. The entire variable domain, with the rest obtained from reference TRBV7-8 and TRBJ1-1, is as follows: GAGVSQSPRYKVAKRGQDVALRCDPISGHVSLFWYQQALGQGPEFLTYFQNEAQLDKSGLPSDRFFAERPEGSVSTLKIQRTQQEDSAVYLCASSQSGGGTEAFFGQGTRLTVV.

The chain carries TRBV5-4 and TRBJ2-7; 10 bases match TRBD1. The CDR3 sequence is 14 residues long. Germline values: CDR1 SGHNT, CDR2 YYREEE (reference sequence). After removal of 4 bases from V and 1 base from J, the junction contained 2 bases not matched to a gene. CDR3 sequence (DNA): TGTGCCAGCAGCCGGGACAGGGGTTCCTACGAGCAGTACTTC. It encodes CASSRDRGSYEQYF. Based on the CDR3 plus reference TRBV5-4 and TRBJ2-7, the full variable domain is ETGVTQSPTHLIKTRGQQVTLRCSSQSGHNTVSWYQQALGQGPQFIFQYYREEENGRGNFPPRFSGLQFPNYSSELNVNALELDDSALYLCASSRDRGSYEQYFGPGTRLTVT.

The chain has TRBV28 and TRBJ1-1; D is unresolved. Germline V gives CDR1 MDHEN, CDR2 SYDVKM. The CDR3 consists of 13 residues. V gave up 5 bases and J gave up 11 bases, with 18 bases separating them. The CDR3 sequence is CASSPHLMPRAFF. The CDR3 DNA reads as TGTGCCAGCAGTCCCCACCTCATGCCGCGGGCTTTCTTT.

The CDR3: CASRSRLAGTQDNEQFF. The CDR3 DNA reads as TGTGCCAGCAGGTCTCGACTAGCGGGTACGCAGGACAATGAGCAGTTCTTC. V usage is TRBV5-6 and J usage is TRBJ2-1, with 10 bases matching TRBD2. The CDR3 totals 17 residues. Losses at the gene ends were 5 bases for V and 5 bases for J; bases not matched to a gene: 13. Germline values: CDR1 SGHDT, CDR2 YYEEEE. Combining the CDR3 with reference TRBV5-6 and TRBJ2-1 gives the whole variable domain DAGVTQSPTHLIKTRGQQVTLRCSPKSGHDTVSWYQQALGQGPQFIFQYYEEEERQRGNFPDRFSGHQFPNYSSELNVNALLLGDSALYLCASRSRLAGTQDNEQFFGPGTRLTVL.

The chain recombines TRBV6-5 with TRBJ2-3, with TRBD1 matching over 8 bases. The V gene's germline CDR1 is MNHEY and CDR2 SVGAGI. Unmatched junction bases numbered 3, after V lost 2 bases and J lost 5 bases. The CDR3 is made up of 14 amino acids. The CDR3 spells CASSYRGTGDTQYF. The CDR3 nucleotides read TGTGCCAGCAGTTACCGAGGGACAGGAGATACGCAGTATTTT.

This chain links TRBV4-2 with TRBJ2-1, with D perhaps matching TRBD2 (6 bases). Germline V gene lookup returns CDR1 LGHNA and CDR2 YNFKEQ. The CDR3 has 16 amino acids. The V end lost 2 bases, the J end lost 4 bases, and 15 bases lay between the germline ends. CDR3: CASSQFNAGTYNEQFF. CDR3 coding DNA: TGTGCCAGCAGCCAATTTAACGCGGGGACTTACAATGAGCAGTTCTTC.

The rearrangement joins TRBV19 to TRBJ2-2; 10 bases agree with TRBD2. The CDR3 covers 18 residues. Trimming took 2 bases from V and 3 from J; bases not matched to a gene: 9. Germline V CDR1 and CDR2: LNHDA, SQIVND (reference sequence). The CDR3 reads CASSISSGSGRHTGELFF. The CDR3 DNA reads TGTGCCAGTAGTATATCTAGCGGGAGTGGGAGGCACACCGGGGAGCTGTTTTTT.

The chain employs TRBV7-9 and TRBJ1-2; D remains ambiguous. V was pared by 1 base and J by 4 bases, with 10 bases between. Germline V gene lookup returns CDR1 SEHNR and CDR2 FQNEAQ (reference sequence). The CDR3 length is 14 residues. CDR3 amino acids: CASSLEAPTYGYTF. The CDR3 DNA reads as TGTGCCAGCAGCTTAGAGGCACCTACCTATGGCTACACCTTC.

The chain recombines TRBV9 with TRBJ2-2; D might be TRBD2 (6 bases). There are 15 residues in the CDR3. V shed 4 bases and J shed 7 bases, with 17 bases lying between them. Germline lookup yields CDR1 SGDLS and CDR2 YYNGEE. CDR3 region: CASSTPEGGHGELFF. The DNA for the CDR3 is TGTGCCAGCAGCACTCCTGAGGGAGGCCACGGGGAGCTGTTTTTT.

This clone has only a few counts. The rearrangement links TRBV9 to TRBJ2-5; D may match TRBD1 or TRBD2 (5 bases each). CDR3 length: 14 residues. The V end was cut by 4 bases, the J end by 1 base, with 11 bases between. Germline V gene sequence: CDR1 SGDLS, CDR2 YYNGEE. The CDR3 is CASSIGTSQETQYF. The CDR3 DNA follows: TGTGCCAGCAGCATCGGGACCAGCCAAGAGACCCAGTACTTC.

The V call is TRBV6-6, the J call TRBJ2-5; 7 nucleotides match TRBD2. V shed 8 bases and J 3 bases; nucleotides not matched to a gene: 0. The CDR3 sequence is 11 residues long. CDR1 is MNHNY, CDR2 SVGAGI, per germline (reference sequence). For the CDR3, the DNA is TGTGCCAGCGGGGGGGAAGAGACCCAGTACTTC. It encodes CASGGEETQYF.

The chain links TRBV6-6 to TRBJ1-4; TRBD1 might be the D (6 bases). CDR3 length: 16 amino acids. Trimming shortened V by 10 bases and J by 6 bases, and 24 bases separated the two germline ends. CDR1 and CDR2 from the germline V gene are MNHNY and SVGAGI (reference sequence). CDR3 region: CATHDEGGPGYEKLFF. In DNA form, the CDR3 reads TGTGCCACCCACGACGAGGGGGGGCCGGGGTATGAAAAACTGTTTTTT.

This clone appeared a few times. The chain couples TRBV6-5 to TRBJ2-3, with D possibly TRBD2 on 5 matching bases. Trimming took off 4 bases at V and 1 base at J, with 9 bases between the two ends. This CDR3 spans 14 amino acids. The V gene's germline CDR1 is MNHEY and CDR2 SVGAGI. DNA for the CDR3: TGTGCCAGCAGTTGGAGGACTGGCACAGATACGCAGTATTTT. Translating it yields CASSWRTGTDTQYF.

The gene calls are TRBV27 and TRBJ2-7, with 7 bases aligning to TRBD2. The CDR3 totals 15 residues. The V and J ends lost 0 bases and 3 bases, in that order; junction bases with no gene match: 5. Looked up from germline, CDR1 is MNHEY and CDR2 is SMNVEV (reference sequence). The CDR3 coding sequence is TGTGCCAGCAGTTTATCCATTGGCGGGAGCTACGAGCAGTACTTC. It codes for CASSLSIGGSYEQYF.

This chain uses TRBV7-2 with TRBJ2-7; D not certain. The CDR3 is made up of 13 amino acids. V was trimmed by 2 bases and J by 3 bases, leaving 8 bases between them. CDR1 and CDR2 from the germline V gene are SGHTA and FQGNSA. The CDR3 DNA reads TGTGCCAGCAGCTTACCCCCAAACTACGAGCAGTACTTC. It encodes CASSLPPNYEQYF.

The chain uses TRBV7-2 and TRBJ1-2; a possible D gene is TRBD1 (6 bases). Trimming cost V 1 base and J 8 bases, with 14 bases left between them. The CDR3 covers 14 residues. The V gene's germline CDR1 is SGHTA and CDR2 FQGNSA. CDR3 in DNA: TGTGCCAGCAGCTTAGATAACAGGGAAGTCGGCTACACCTTC. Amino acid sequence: CASSLDNREVGYTF.

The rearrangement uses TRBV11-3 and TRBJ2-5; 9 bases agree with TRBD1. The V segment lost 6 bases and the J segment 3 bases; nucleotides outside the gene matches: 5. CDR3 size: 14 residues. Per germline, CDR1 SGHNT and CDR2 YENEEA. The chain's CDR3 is CASSTGQGEETQYF. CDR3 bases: TGTGCCAGCAGTACGGGACAGGGAGAAGAGACCCAGTACTTC.